This entry lists 3 T cell receptor beta chains sequenced from one sample in a study of regulatory T cells in long-lasting Graves disease. As to time point: newly diagnosed GD, antithyroid drugs for less than 3 months. Scientists built the TCR library using RNA that was extracted from PBMCs. HTBI primers from iRepertoire and Arm-PCR of CDR3 regions yielded the TCR beta libraries. TCRdb analysed the multiplex PCR reads with MiXCR anew, one entry per CDR3 protein. The data hold some 490,000 distinct CDR3 sequences, with around 12% observed a single time. These data were also filed under a second study, of T cells in Graves' hyperthyroidism and ophthalmopathy.

Sequenced material: peripheral blood mononuclear cells (PBMCs), taken at new diagnosis, from a patient treated with antithyroid drugs. These receptors were collected from a woman younger than 45 with Graves disease.

This clonotype was recorded a few times. The CDR3 nucleotides are TGTGCCATCAGGCCACACACAGGGGGCGCAGGTGGTGAGCAGTTCTTC. Translation: CAIRPHTGGAGGEQFF. The genes are TRBV10-3 and TRBJ2-1; TRBD1 matches 9 bases. The CDR3 contains 16 residues. V was pared by 6 bases and J by 9 bases, with 15 bases of the junction left unmatched. Germline V gives CDR1 ENHRY, CDR2 SYGVKD.

This clonotype was seen many times. The chain combines TRBV7-9 with TRBJ1-1, with 9 bases that match TRBD1. Germline loops: CDR1 SEHNR, CDR2 FQNEAQ (reference sequence). The junction had 12 bases not matched to a gene; V was cut back by 0 bases and J by 1 base. The length of the CDR3 is 19 residues. CDR3 sequence: CASSLAVFTGGMGNTEAFF. The CDR3 nucleotides are TGTGCCAGCAGCTTAGCAGTTTTTACAGGGGGCATGGGGAACACTGAAGCTTTCTTT.

This clonotype was observed at least ten times. This chain connects TRBV28 to TRBJ1-1, with a weak D call TRBD1 (6 bases). Trimming left V 7 bases short and J 1 base short, with 10 bases between. CDR1 is MDHEN, CDR2 SYDVKM, per germline. The CDR3 spans 13 residues. This CDR3 reads CASKLTGNTEAFF. DNA of the CDR3: TGTGCCAGCAAACTGACAGGGAACACTGAAGCTTTCTTT.